These 22 T cell receptor beta chains were sequenced from one sample in a study of brain T cells in children with intractable seizures. This table comes from immunoSEQ multiplex PCR, and its TCRdb copy is limited to in-frame clones, with some not included. The repertoire holds about 41,000 clones, with around 90% as singletons. The material was peripheral blood, obtained at surgery. Source of these receptors: a girl aged 2 to 9 with tuberous sclerosis and intractable seizures.

The CDR3 DNA reads as TGTGCCAGCAGCCCGAGGGGGACAGGGAGCTACGAGCAGTACTTC. Translation: CASSPRGTGSYEQYF. The genes are TRBV9 and TRBJ2-7; 9 bases are a match to TRBD1. Germline V CDR1 and CDR2: SGDLS, YYNGEE. V lost 4 bases, J lost 3 bases, and 8 bases stayed unmatched. This CDR3 comprises 15 residues.

The J gene is TRBJ1-2, the V gene TRBV29-1; TRBD1 matches at 7 bases. This CDR3 is built from 13 residues. Germline CDR1 reads SQVTM; CDR2 reads ANQGSEA. Losses at the gene ends were 7 bases for V and 8 bases for J; bases not matched to a gene: 13. Written as DNA, the CDR3 is TGCAGCGCCGCCACAGGGGATTCGAGAGGCTACACCTTC. Its translation is CSAATGDSRGYTF.

This chain links TRBV2 with TRBJ2-7, with D maybe TRBD1 (7 bases). From germline, CDR1 is SNHLY and CDR2 FYNNEI. Trimming left V 3 bases short and J 7 bases short, with 13 bases between. This CDR3 contains 13 residues. In nucleotides, the CDR3 is TGTGCCAGCAGTGACGGACAGGCGGGGGAGCAGTACGTC. Translating gives CASSDGQAGEQYV.

This chain joins TRBV7-2 and TRBJ2-3, with D possibly called TRBD1 or TRBD2 (6 bases each). V lost 0 bases and J 6 bases, leaving 10 bases between the germline ends. The CDR3 is 14 amino acids. CDR1 is SGHTA, CDR2 FQGNSA, per germline. CDR3 coding DNA: TGTGCCAGCAGCTTAGCGGGGGGCTCTGATACGCAGTATTTT. It encodes CASSLAGGSDTQYF.

The CDR3, as DNA: TGTGCCAGCTCACAGGTCGCTAGCGGCCTCTCGCGGACCCAGTACTTC. This sequence encodes CASSQVASGLSRTQYF. The chain has TRBV18 and TRBJ2-5; the match to TRBD2 covers 7 bases. The length of the CDR3 is 16 residues. V gave up 4 bases and J gave up 7 bases; unmatched junction bases: 15. The V gene's germline CDR1 is KGHSH and CDR2 LQKENI.

The chain combines TRBV3-1 (or the pseudogene TRBV3-2) with TRBJ2-5; D is uncertain. V was clipped by 3 bases and J by 7 bases, with 6 bases between them. The CDR3 is 11 residues long. Looked up from germline, CDR1 is LGHDT and CDR2 is YNNKEL (reference sequence). The chain's CDR3 is CASSHVGTQYF. The DNA for the CDR3 is TGTGCCAGCAGCCATGTGGGGACCCAGTACTTC.

The rearrangement links TRBV5-1 to TRBJ1-1; unclear D gene. The V and J ends lost 2 bases and 0 bases respectively, with 11 bases between them. The germline CDR1 and CDR2 sequences are SGHRS and YFSETQ. This CDR3 is 15 amino acids long. CDR3 nucleotides: TGCGCCAGCAGCTTAGGGCAGACTTTGAACACTGAAGCTTTCTTT. Its translation is CASSLGQTLNTEAFF. Combining the CDR3 with reference TRBV5-1 and TRBJ1-1 gives the whole variable domain KAGVTQTPRYLIKTRGQQVTLSCSPISGHRSVSWYQQTPGQGLQFLFEYFSETQRNKGNFPGRFSGRQFSNSRSEMNVSTLELGDSALYLCASSLGQTLNTEAFFGQGTRLTVV.

This clone was observed a single time. The chain employs TRBV12-5 and TRBJ2-7; no firm D call. The CDR3 runs to 18 residues. CDR1 is LGHNT and CDR2 is FRNRAP in the germline V gene. V was pared by 1 base and J by 1 base, with 20 bases between. As DNA, the CDR3 is TGTGCTAGTGGTTTGGCTACCAATGATCAGGTGATATCCTACGAGCAGTACTTC. Its translation is CASGLATNDQVISYEQYF.

The V and J genes are TRBV2 and TRBJ2-3; TRBD2 agrees at 8 bases. V shed 8 bases, J shed 3 bases, and the junction held 10 bases outside the gene matches. The CDR3 runs to 15 residues. Germline lookup yields CDR1 SNHLY and CDR2 FYNNEI. CDR3 coding DNA: TGTGCCAGCCGGCGTCGGGGGGGCTTAACAGATACGCAGTATTTT. Translating it yields CASRRRGGLTDTQYF.

The chain links TRBV7-9 to TRBJ1-1; a weak D match, TRBD1 (6 bases). The V and J ends lost 4 bases and 3 bases respectively, with 15 bases between them. This CDR3 comprises 15 residues. CDR1 SEHNR and CDR2 FQNEAQ come from the germline V gene (reference sequence). As DNA, the CDR3 is TGTGCCAGCAGCTCACACACAGGGTGGGACACTGAAGCTTTCTTT. Its protein product is CASSSHTGWDTEAFF.

The V call is TRBV10-3, the J call TRBJ1-2; D call uncertain. The germline V and J ends were trimmed by 3 bases and 4 bases, with 9 bases remaining between them. Per the germline V gene, CDR1 is ENHRY and CDR2 is SYGVKD. The length of the CDR3 is 13 residues. In DNA form, the CDR3 reads TGTGCCATCAGTGATCCGGACTCCTATGGCTACACCTTC. Its protein is CAISDPDSYGYTF.

The chain recombines TRBV5-5 with TRBJ1-3, with no clear D. This CDR3 region has 18 residues. V was cut by 4 bases and J by 2 bases, with 22 bases left in between. From germline, CDR1 is SGHKS and CDR2 YYEKEE (reference sequence). DNA for the CDR3: TGTGCCAGCAGCCCCGCGGTACTAATACGGTTGACTGGAAACACCATATATTTT. Residues: CASSPAVLIRLTGNTIYF.

J is TRBJ1-1 and V is TRBV4-1; no reliable D call. V lost 0 bases to trimming and J lost 3 bases, with 8 bases between them. This CDR3 comprises 14 residues. CDR1 and CDR2 from the germline V gene are MGHRA and YSYEKL. The CDR3 region is CASSQEPVDTEAFF. The CDR3 DNA is TGCGCCAGCAGCCAAGAGCCCGTGGACACTGAAGCTTTCTTT.

The chain recombines TRBV28 with TRBJ1-1; D gene uncertain. Trimming shortened V by 6 bases and J by 1 base, and 15 bases separated the two germline ends. The CDR3 runs to 15 residues. Germline CDR1 MDHEN, CDR2 SYDVKM. Here the CDR3 DNA reads TGTGCCAGCAGCTCCTCACCCAAAACGAACACTGAAGCTTTCTTT. Translating it yields CASSSSPKTNTEAFF.

The CDR3 loop reads CASSIRPGVGEQYF. In nucleotides, the CDR3 is TGTGCCAGCAGTATCAGACCAGGGGTAGGCGAGCAGTACTTC. V is TRBV27 and J is TRBJ2-7; maybe TRBD1 (6 bases). Germline CDR1 and CDR2: MNHEY and SMNVEV (reference sequence). The length of the CDR3 is 14 residues. The V end was cut by 5 bases, the J end by 6 bases, with 17 bases between.

The CDR3 region has the DNA TGCAGCGTTGTATGGAGGGAGACCCAGTACTTC. Translating gives CSVVWRETQYF. The rearrangement joins TRBV29-1 to TRBJ2-5; the D gene is possibly TRBD2 (5 bases). CDR1 is SQVTM and CDR2 is ANQGSEA in the germline V gene. Deletions cut 4 bases from V and 5 bases from J, with 8 bases between. The CDR3 covers 11 residues.

This chain connects TRBV29-1 to TRBJ2-1; TRBD2 aligns across 12 bases. This CDR3 spans 16 amino acids. The germline V gene encodes CDR1 SQVTM and CDR2 ANQGSEA. Trimming removed 6 bases from V and 9 bases from J; junction bases left unmatched: 15. DNA for the CDR3: TGCAGCGTATACCCTCCCGGGACTAGCGGGTTACTTGAGCAGTTCTTC. This codes for CSVYPPGTSGLLEQFF.

The rearrangement links TRBV12-3 or TRBV12-4 to TRBJ1-3; D perhaps matches TRBD1 (5 bases). The V and J ends lost 5 bases and 4 bases respectively, with 6 bases between them. This CDR3 contains 12 residues. CDR3 nucleotide sequence: TGTGCCAGCAGTGGGACCGGAAACACCATATATTTT. Its protein is CASSGTGNTIYF.

The V call is TRBV9, the J call TRBJ1-1; D call uncertain. CDR1 and CDR2 (germline): SGDLS, YYNGEE. The germline V and J ends were trimmed by 4 bases and 5 bases, with 6 bases remaining between them. This CDR3 contains 11 residues. For the CDR3, the DNA is TGTGCCAGCAGCACCCGGACTGAAGCTTTCTTT. This sequence encodes CASSTRTEAFF.

The rearrangement joins TRBV6-4 to TRBJ1-2, with D possibly TRBD1 on 5 matching bases. The CDR3 consists of 10 residues. V lost 10 bases to trimming and J lost 7 bases, with 10 bases between them. Germline V gene lookup returns CDR1 MRHNA and CDR2 SNTAGT. This chain's CDR3 is CAKQGRGYTF. CDR3 sequence (DNA): TGTGCCAAGCAGGGCCGTGGCTACACCTTC.

This rearrangement joins TRBV2 to TRBJ2-2; 10 bases align to TRBD1. Germline V gene data show CDR1 as SNHLY and CDR2 as FYNNEI. The V segment lost 6 bases and the J segment 5 bases; nucleotides outside the gene matches: 9. CDR3 size: 16 residues. CDR3 nucleotide sequence: TGTGCCAGCAGGATCCGGGACAGGGGATTTACCGGGGAGCTGTTTTTT. It specifies CASRIRDRGFTGELFF.

V and J are TRBV18 and TRBJ2-2, with TRBD1 identical over 7 bases. The CDR3 runs 15 residues. With V trimmed by 5 bases and J by 0 bases, 3 bases remained unmatched. Germline V CDR1 and CDR2: KGHSH, LQKENI. The CDR3 bases are TGTGCCAGCTCATCGACAGGGACGAACACCGGGGAGCTGTTTTTT. It translates to CASSSTGTNTGELFF.